The present entry profiles one T cell receptor (beta chain) with its context. This entry is derived from a study of OX40 agonist ivuxolimab in advanced cancers. The wider study: Dose-escalation patients had hepatocellular carcinoma, melanoma, renal cell or head and neck cancer.

The CDR3 loop spans 16 amino acids. J was trimmed by 0 bases and V by 8 bases; bases with no gene match: 8. Germline V gene lookup returns CDR1 SNHLY and CDR2 FYNNEI. Assay: immunoSEQ multiplex PCR; the TCRdb copy retains only in-frame clones and omits some. The sample contains tens of thousands of clones, 80% to 90% of which appear only once. The sequence derives from an adult with an advanced solid tumor such as melanoma, head and neck, liver or kidney cancer. The chain has TRBV2 and TRBJ1-5, with TRBD1 matching 9 bases. The sample in question was CD4+ or CD8+ T cells sorted from blood, obtained in a trial of the OX40 agonist ivuxolimab. The CDR3 reads CASASPTGGSNQPQHF. The DNA of the CDR3 is TGTGCCAGCGCGTCCCCGACAGGGGGTAGCAATCAGCCCCAGCATTTT.